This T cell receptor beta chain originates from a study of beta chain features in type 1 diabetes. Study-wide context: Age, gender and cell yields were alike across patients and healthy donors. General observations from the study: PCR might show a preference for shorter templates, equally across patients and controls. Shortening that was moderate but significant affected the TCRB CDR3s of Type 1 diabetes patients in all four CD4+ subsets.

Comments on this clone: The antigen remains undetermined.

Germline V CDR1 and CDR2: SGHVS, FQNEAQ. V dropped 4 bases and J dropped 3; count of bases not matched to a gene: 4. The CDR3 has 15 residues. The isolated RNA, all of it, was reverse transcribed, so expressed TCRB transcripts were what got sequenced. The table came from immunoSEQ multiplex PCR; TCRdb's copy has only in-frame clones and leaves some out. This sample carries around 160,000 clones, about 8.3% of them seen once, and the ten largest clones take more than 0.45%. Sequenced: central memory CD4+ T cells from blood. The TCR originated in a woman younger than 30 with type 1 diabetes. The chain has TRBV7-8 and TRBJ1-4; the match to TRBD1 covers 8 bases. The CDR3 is CASSSQGVANEKLFF. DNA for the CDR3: TGTGCCAGCAGCTCACAGGGGGTAGCTAATGAAAAACTGTTTTTT.